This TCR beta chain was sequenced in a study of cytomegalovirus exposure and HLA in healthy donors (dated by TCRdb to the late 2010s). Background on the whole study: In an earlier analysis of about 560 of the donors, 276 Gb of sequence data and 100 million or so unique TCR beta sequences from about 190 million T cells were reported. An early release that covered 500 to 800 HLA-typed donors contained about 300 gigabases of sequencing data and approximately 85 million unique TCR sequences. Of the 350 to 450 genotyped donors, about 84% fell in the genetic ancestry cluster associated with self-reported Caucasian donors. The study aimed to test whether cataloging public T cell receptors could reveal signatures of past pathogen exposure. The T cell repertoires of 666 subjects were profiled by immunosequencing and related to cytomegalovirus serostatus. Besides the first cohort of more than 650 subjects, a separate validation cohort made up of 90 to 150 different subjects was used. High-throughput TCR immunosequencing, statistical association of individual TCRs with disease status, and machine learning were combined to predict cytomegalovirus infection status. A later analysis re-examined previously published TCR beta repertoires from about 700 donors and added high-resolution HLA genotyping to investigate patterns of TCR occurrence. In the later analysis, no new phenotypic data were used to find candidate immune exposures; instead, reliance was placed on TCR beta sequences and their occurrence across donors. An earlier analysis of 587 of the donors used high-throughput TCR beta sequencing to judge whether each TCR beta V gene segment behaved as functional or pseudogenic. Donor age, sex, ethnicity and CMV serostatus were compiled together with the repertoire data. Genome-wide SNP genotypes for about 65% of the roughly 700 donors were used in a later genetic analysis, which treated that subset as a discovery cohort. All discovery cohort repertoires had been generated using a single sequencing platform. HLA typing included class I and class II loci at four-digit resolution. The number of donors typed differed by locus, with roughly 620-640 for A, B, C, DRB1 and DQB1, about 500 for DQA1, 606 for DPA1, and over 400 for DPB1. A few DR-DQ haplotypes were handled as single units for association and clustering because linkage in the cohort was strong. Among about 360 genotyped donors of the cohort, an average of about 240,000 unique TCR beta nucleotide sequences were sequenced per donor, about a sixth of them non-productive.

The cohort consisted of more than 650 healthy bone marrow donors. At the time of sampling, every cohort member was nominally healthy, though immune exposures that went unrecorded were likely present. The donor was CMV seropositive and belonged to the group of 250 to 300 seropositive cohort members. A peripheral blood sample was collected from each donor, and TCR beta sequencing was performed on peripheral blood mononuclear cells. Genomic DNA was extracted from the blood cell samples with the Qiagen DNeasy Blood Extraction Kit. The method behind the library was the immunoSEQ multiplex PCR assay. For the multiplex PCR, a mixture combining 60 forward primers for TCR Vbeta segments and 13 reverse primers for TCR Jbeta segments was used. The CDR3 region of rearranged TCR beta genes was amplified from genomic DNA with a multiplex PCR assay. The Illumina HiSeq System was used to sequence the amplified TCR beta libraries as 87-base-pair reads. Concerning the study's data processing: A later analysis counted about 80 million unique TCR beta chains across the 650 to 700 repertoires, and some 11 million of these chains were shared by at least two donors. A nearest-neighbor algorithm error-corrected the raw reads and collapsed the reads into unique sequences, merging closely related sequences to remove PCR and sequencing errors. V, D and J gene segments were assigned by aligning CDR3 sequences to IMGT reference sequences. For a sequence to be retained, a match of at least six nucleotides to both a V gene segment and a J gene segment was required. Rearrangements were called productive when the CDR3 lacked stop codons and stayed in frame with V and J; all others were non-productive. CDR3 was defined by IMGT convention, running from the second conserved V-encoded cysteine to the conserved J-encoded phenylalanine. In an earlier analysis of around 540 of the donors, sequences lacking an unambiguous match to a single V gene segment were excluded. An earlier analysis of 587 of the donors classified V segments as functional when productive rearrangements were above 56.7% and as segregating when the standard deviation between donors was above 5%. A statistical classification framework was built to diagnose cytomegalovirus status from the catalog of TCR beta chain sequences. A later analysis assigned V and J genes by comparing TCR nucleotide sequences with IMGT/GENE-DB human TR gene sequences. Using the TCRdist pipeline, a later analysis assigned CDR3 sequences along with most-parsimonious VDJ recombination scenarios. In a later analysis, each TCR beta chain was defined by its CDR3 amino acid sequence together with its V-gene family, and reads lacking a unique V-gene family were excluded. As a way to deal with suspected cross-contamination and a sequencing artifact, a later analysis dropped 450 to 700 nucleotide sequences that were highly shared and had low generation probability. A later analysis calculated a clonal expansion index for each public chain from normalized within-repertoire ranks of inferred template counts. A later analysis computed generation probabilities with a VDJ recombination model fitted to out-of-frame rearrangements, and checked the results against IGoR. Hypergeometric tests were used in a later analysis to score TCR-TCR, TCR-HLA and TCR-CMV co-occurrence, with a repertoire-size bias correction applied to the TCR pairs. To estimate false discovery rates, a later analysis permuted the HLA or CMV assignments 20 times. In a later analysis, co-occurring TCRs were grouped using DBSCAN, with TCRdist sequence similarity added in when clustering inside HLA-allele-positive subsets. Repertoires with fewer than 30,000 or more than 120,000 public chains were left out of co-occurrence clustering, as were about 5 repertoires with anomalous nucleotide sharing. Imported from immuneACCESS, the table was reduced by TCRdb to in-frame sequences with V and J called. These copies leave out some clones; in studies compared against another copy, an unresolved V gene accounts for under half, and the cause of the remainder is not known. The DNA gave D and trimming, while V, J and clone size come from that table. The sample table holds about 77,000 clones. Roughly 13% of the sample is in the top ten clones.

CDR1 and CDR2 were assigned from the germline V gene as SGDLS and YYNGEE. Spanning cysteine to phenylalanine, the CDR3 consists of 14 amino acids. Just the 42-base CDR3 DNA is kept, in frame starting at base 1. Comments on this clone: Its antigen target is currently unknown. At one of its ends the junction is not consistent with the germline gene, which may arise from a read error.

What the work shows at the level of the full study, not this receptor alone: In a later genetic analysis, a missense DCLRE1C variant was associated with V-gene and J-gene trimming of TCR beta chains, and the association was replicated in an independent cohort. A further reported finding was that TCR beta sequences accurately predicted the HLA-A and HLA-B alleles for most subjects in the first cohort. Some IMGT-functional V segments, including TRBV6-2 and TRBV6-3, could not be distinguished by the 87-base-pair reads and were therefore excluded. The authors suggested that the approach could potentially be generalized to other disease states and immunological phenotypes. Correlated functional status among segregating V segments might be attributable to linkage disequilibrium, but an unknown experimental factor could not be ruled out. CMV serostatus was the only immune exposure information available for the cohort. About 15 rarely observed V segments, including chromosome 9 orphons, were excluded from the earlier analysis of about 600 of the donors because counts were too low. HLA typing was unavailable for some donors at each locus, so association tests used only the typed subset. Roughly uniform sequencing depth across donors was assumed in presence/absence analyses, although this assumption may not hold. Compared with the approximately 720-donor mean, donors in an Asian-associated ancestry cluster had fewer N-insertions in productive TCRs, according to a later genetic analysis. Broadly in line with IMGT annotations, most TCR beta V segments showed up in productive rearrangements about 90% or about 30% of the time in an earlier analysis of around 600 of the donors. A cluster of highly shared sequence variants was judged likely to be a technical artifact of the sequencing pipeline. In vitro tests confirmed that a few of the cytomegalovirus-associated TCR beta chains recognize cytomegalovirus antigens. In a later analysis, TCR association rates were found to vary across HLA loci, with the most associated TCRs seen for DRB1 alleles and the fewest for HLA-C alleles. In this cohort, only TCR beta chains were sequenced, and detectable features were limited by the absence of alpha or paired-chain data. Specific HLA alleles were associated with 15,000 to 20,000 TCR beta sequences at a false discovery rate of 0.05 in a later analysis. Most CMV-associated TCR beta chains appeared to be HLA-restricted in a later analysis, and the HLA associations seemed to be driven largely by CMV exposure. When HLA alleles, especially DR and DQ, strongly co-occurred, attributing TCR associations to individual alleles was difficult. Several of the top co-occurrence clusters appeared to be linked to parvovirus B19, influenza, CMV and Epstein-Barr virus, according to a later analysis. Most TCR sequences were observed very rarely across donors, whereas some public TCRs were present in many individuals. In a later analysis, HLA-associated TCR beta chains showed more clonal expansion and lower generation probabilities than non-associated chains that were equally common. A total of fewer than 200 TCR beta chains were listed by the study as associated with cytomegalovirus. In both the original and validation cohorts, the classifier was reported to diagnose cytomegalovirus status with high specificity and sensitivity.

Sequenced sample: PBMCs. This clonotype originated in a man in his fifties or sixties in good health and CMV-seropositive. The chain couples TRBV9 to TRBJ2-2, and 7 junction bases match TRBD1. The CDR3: CATSGTANTGELFF. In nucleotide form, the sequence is TGTGCCACCTCCGGGACAGCGAACACCGGGGAGTTGTTTTTT.